The 9 T cell receptor beta chains below were found in one sample sequenced in a study of post-analysis software for immune sequencing data. General observations from the study: Four or five TRBV segments (TRBV5-6, TRBV5-1 and TRBV20-1 among them) occurred more frequently in patients than in controls.

TCR beta cDNA libraries had unique molecular identifiers. TCRdb redid the calling of the PCR reads with MiXCR, one entry per CDR3 protein. Seen here are about 540,000 distinct CDR3 sequences, 30% to 40% observed once, and the top ten hold 6%. These receptors are not linked to any known antigen. Sequencing was performed on blood. The receptors were sampled from a girl aged 2-17 years with multiple sclerosis.

The genes are TRBV7-9 and TRBJ2-3, with D maybe TRBD2 (6 bases). V gave up 5 bases and J gave up 2 bases, with 11 bases separating them. Germline assignment: CDR1 SEHNR and CDR2 FQNEAQ (reference sequence). The CDR3 is 14 residues long. CDR3 protein: CASSVRELTDTQYF. CDR3 DNA: TGTGCCAGCAGCGTCCGGGAGCTCACAGATACGCAGTATTTT. The entire variable domain, with the rest obtained from reference TRBV7-9 and TRBJ2-3, is as follows: DTGVSQNPRHKITKRGQNVTFRCDPISEHNRLYWYRQTLGQGPEFLTYFQNEAQLEKSRLLSDRFSAERPKGSFSTLEIQRTEQGDSAMYLCASSVRELTDTQYFGPGTRLTVL.

As to this clonotype: Mismatch with germline at one junction end may stem from a read error. The V and J genes are TRBV20-1 and TRBJ2-5; 7 positions match TRBD2. Looked up from germline, CDR1 is DFQATT and CDR2 is SNEGSKA (reference sequence). The CDR3 contains 15 residues. This CDR3 reads CGASVGLADQETQYF. The DNA for the CDR3 is TGCGGTGCTAGTGTGGGCCTAGCGGACCAAGAGACCCAGTACTTC.

The chain couples TRBV7-9 to TRBJ2-7, with TRBD1 identical over 7 bases. This CDR3 comprises 15 residues. Germline CDR1 and CDR2: SEHNR and FQNEAQ (reference sequence). Unmatched junction bases numbered 5, after V lost 3 bases and J lost 0 bases. The CDR3 nucleotides read TGTGCCAGCAGCTTTGGGACAGTCTACTCCTACGAGCAGTACTTC. This translates into CASSFGTVYSYEQYF.

The chain combines TRBV12-3 or TRBV12-4 with TRBJ1-5; the D gene is possibly TRBD1 (5 bases). V was pared by 1 base and J by 4 bases, with 11 bases between. This CDR3 is 15 amino acids long. The CDR3 region is CASSLGQGRNQPQHF. As DNA, the CDR3 is TGTGCCAGCAGTTTAGGGCAGGGACGAAATCAGCCCCAGCATTTT.

The rearrangement uses TRBV18 and TRBJ1-6; D unclear. Germline V CDR1 and CDR2: KGHSH, LQKENI. This CDR3 is built from 16 residues. V lost 2 bases and J lost 0, with 8 bases in between. The chain's CDR3 is CASSPNDSSYNSPLHF. CDR3 nucleotides: TGTGCCAGCTCACCAAACGATAGCTCCTATAATTCACCCCTCCACTTT.

The chain couples TRBV27 to TRBJ2-6, with 7 bases matching TRBD1. The CDR3 consists of 16 residues. Germline V gene sequence: CDR1 MNHEY, CDR2 SMNVEV (reference sequence). Trimming cost V 3 bases and J 4 bases; bases outside gene matches: 6. The CDR3 DNA sequence: TGTGCCAGCAGTTTTCTACAGGGGACGGGGGCCAACGTCCTGACTTTC. Its protein is CASSFLQGTGANVLTF.

This chain uses TRBV4-2 with TRBJ1-5; 9 bases fit TRBD1. V shed 4 bases and J 0 bases; nucleotides not matched to a gene: 7. Germline CDR1 reads LGHNA; CDR2 reads YNFKEQ. The CDR3 length is 17 residues. CDR3 in DNA: TGTGCCAGCAGCCTCGCCTGGGACAGGGATAGCAATCAGCCCCAGCATTTT. Encoded protein: CASSLAWDRDSNQPQHF.

In this sample, this clonotype turned up many times. The chain joins TRBV7-8 to TRBJ2-1; tentatively, D is TRBD1 (5 bases). The CDR3 covers 16 residues. Deletions cut 5 bases from V and 5 bases from J, with 19 bases between. CDR1 SGHVS and CDR2 FQNEAQ come from the germline V gene. Here the CDR3 DNA reads TGTGCCAGCAGCGTAGAAGGGGCAGGATGGGACAATGAGCAGTTCTTC. Protein product: CASSVEGAGWDNEQFF.

This clonotype was observed many times. This rearrangement joins TRBV20-1 to TRBJ2-3; 8 nucleotides agree with TRBD2. The CDR3 sequence is 15 residues long. CDR1 and CDR2 from the germline V gene are DFQATT and SNEGSKA (reference sequence). J lost 1 base, V lost 0 bases, and 3 bases had no gene match. In nucleotides, the CDR3 is TGCAGTGCTAGAGATTTGCGGGGGGGCACAGATACGCAGTATTTT. It codes for CSARDLRGGTDTQYF.